One TCR beta chain is described in this entry. Using immunoSEQ multiplex PCR, the repertoire was profiled, and TCRdb retains in-frame clones only, with some absent. The table lists about 360,000 clones, 65% to 90% of them singletons. The source of the sample is a study of blood T cell repertoires in COVID-19. Study summary: PBMCs, B-cell-depleted T cells, or T cells provided the cDNA or gDNA that made up the material.

CDR1 is MNHEY and CDR2 is SMNVEV in the germline V gene (reference sequence). The CDR3 spans 15 residues. V lost 5 bases, J lost 0 bases, and 8 bases lay in between. A Seattle source enrolled patients during active infection and followed them longitudinally. Sequenced: peripheral blood. The receptor comes from an older woman with COVID-19, enrolled during active disease. The chain couples TRBV27 to TRBJ2-6, with a weak D call TRBD1 (5 bases). The CDR3 spells CASSLTGSGANVLTF. DNA of the CDR3: TGTGCCAGCAGTCTAACAGGCTCTGGGGCCAACGTCCTGACTTTC.